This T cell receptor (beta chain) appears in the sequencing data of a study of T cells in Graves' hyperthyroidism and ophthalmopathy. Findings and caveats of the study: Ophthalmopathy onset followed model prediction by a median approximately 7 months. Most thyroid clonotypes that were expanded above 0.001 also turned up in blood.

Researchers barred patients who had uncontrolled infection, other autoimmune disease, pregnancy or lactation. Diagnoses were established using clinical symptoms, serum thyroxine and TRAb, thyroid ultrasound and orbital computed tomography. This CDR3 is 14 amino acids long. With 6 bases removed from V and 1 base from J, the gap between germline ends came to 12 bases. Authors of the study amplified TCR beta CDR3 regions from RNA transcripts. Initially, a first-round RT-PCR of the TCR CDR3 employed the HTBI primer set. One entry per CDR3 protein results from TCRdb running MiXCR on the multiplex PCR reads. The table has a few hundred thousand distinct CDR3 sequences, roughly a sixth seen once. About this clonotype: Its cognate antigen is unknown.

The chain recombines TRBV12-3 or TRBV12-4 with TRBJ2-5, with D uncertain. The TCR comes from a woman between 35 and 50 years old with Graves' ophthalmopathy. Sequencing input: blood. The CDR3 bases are TGTGCCAGCAGCCCCGGTAAACCCCAAGAGACCCAGTACTTC. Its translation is CASSPGKPQETQYF.